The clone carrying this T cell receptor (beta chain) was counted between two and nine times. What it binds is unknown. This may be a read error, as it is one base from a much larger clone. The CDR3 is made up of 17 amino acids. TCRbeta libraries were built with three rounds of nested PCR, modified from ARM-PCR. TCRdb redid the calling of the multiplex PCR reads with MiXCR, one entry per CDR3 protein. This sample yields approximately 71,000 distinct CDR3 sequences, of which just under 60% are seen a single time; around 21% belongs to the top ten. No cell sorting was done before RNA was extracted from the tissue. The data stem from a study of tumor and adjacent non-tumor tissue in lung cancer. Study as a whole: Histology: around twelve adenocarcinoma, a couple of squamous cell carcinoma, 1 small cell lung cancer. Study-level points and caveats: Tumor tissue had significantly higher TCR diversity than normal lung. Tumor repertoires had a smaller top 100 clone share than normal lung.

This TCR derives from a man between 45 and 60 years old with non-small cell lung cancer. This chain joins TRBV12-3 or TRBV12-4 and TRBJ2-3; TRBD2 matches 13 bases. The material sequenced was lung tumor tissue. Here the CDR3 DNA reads TGTGCCGGCAGTGGACTAGCGGGAGAAGGGGGCACAGATACGCAGTATTTT. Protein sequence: CAGSGLAGEGGTDTQYF.